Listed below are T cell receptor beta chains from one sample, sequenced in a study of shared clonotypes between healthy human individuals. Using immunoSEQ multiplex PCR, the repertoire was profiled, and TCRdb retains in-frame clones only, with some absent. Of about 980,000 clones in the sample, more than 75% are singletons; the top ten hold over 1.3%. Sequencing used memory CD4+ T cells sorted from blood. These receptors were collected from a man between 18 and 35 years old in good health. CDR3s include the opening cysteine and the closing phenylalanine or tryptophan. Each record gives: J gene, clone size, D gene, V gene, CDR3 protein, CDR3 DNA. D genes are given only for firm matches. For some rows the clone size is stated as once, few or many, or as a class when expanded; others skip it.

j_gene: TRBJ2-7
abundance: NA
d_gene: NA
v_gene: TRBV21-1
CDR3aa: CASSPGDSYEQYF
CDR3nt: TGTGCCAGCAGCCCGGGGGACTCCTACGAGCAGTACTTC

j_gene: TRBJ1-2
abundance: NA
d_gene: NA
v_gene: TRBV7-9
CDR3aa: CASSDQGYGYTF
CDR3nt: TGTGCCAGCAGCGACCAGGGGTATGGCTACACCTTC

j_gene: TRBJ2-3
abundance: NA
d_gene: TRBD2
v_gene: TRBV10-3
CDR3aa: CAISESLAGGTDTQYF
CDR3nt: TGTGCCATCAGTGAGTCACTAGCGGGGGGCACAGATACGCAGTATTTT

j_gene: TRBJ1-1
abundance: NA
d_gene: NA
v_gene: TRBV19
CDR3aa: CATASRARNTEAFF
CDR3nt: TGTGCCACGGCCTCAAGGGCCAGGAACACTGAAGCTTTCTTT

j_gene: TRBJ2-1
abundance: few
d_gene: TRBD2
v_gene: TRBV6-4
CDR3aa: CASSDSFSGRVNEQFF
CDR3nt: TGTGCCAGCAGTGACTCTTTTAGCGGGAGGGTAAATGAGCAGTTCTTC

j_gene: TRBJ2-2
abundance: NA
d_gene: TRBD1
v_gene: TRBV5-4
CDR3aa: CASSFTGGIGELFF
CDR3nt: TGTGCCAGCAGCTTTACAGGGGGCATCGGGGAGCTGTTTTTT

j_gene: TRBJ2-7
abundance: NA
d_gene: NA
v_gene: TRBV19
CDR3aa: CASSRGAGSSYEQYF
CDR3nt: TGTGCCAGTAGCCGCGGTGCGGGGAGCTCCTACGAGCAGTACTTC

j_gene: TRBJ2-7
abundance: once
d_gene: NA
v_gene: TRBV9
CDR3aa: CASSVDGGAAYEQYF
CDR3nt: TGTGCCAGCAGCGTAGATGGGGGGGCGGCCTACGAGCAGTACTTC

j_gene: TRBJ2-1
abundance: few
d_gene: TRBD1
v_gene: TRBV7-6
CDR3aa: CASSLGGQNNEQFF
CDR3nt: TGTGCCAGCAGCTTAGGGGGACAGAACAATGAGCAGTTCTTC

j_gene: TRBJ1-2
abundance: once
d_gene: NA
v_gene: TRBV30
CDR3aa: CAWRPQTRARTGYGYTF
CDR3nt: TGTGCCTGGAGACCCCAGACGAGGGCCCGAACTGGCTATGGCTACACCTTC

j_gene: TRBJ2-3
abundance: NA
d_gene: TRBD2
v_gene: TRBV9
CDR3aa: CASSPRSGGEADTQYF
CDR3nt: TGTGCCAGCAGCCCTCGTAGCGGGGGCGAGGCAGATACGCAGTATTTT

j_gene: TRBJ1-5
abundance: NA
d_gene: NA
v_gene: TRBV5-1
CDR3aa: CASSLEGFNQPQHF
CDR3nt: TGCGCCAGCAGCTTGGAGGGGTTCAATCAGCCCCAGCATTTT

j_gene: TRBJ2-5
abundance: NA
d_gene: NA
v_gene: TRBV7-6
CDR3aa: CASSLVKETQYF
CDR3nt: TGTGCCAGCAGCTTAGTAAAAGAGACCCAGTACTTC

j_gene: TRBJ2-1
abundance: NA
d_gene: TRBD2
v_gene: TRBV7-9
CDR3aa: CASRGDMTGLAAGNEQFF
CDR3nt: TGTGCCAGCAGAGGGGACATGACTGGACTAGCGGCCGGGAATGAGCAGTTCTTC

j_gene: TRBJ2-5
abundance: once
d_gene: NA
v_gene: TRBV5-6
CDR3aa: CASSLNLQETQYF
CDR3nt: TGTGCCAGCAGCTTGAACCTCCAAGAGACCCAGTACTTC

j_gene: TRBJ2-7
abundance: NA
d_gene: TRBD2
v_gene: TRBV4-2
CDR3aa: CASSHPKDTIGTSGSYEQYF
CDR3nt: TGTGCCAGCAGCCATCCCAAAGATACCATCGGGACTAGCGGGTCCTACGAGCAGTACTTC

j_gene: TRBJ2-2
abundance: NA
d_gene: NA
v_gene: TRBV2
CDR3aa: CASSESENTGELFF
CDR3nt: TGTGCCAGCAGTGAAAGTGAAAACACCGGGGAGCTGTTTTTT

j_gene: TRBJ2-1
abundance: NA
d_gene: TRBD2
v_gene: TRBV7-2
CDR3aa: CASSERASGGYIEQFF
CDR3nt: TGTGCCAGCAGCGAGAGGGCTAGCGGGGGGTATATTGAGCAGTTCTTC

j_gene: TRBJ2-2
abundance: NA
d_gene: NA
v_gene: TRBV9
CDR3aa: CASSVVPGAVGGELFF
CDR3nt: TGTGCCAGCAGCGTAGTCCCAGGGGCAGTAGGCGGGGAGCTGTTTTTT

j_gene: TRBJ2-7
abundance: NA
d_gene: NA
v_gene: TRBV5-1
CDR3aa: CASSWGGGESYEQYF
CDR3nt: TGCGCCAGCAGCTGGGGTGGTGGAGAGTCCTACGAGCAGTACTTC

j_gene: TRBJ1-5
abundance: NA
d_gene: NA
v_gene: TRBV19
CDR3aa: CASRYREDQPQHF
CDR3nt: TGTGCCAGTAGATACAGGGAGGACCAGCCCCAGCATTTT

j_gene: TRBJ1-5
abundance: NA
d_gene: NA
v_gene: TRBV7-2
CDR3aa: CASSLVQGWPQHF
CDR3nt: TGTGCCAGCAGCTTAGTCCAGGGGTGGCCCCAGCATTTT

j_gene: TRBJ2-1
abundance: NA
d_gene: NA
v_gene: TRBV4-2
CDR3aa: CASSQGGTISYNEQFF
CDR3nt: TGTGCCAGCAGCCAGGGAGGGACAATCTCCTACAATGAGCAGTTCTTC

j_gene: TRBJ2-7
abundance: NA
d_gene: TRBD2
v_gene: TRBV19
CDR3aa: CASSGTISYEQYF
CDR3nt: TGTGCCAGTAGCGGGACTATTTCCTACGAGCAGTACTTC

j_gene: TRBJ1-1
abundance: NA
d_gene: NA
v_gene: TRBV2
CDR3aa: CASSEITGNTEAFF
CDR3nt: TGTGCCAGCAGCGAAATAACAGGGAACACTGAAGCTTTCTTT

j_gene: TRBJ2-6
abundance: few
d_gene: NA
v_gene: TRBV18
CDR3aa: CASSPTGSSGANVLTF
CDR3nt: TGTGCCAGCTCACCAACAGGCAGCTCTGGGGCCAACGTCCTGACTTTC

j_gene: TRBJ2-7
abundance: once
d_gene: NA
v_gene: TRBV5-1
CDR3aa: CASASGAYEQYF
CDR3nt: TGCGCCAGCGCCTCAGGGGCATACGAGCAGTACTTC

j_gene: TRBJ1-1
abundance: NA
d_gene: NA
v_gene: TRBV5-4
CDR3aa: CASSQGGAGSRTTEAFF
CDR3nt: TGTGCCAGCAGCCAAGGAGGGGCCGGATCTAGGACAACTGAAGCTTTCTTT

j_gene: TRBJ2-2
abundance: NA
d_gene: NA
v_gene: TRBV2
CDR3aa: CASSDPGRGGTGELFF
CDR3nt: TGTGCCAGCAGTGACCCCGGCAGGGGAGGCACCGGGGAGCTGTTTTTT

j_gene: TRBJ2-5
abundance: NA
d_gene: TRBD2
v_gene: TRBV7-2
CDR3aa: CASSWLAGGGETQYF
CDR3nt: TGTGCCAGCAGCTGGTTAGCGGGGGGCGGGGAGACCCAGTACTTC

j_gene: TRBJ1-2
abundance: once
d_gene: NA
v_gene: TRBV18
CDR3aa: CASSPDKDYGYTF
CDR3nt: TGTGCCAGCTCACCGGACAAAGACTATGGCTACACCTTC

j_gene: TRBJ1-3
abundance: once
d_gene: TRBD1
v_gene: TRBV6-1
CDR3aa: CASSESRGQEVYF
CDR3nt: TGTGCCAGCAGTGAATCGAGGGGACAGGAGGTATATTTT

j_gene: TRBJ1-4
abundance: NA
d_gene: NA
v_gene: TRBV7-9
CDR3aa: CASSPPAGNEKLFF
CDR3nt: TGTGCCAGCAGCCCCCCGGCAGGGAATGAAAAACTGTTTTTT

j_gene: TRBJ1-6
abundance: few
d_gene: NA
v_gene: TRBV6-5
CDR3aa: CATSGEGYSPLHF
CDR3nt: TGTGCCACATCGGGGGAGGGCTATTCACCCCTCCACTTT

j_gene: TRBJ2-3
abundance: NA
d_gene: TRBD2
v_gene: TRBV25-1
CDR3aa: CASSAGTSGITDTQYF
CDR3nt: TGTGCCAGTTCAGCTGGGACTAGCGGGATCACAGATACGCAGTATTTT

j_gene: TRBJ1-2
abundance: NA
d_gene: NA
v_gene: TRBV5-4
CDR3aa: CASSGDTWLGGYTF
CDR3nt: TGTGCCAGCAGTGGGGACACATGGCTCGGGGGCTACACCTTC

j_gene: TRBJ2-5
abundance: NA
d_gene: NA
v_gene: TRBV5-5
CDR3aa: CASSLGQRETQYF
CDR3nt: TGTGCCAGCAGCCTAGGACAGAGAGAGACCCAGTACTTC

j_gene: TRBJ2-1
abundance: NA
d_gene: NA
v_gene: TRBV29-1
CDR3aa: CSVVGGLNEQFF
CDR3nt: TGCAGCGTTGTGGGGGGGCTAAATGAGCAGTTCTTC

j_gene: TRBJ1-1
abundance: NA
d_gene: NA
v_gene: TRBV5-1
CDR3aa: CASSLGDGIEAFF
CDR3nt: TGCGCCAGCAGCTTGGGTGACGGAATTGAAGCTTTCTTT

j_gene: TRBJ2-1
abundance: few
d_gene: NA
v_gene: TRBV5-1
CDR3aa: CASSAPSSYNEQFF
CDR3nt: TGCGCCAGCAGCGCTCCTAGCTCCTACAATGAGCAGTTCTTC

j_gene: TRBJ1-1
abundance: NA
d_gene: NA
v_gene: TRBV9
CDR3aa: CASSVQGVTNTEAFF
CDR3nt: TGTGCCAGCAGTGTCCAAGGGGTTACGAACACTGAAGCTTTCTTT

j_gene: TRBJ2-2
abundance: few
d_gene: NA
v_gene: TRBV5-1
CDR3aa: CASSGSLGVGSGELFF
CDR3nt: TGCGCCAGCAGCGGATCCCTAGGGGTCGGTAGCGGGGAGCTGTTTTTT